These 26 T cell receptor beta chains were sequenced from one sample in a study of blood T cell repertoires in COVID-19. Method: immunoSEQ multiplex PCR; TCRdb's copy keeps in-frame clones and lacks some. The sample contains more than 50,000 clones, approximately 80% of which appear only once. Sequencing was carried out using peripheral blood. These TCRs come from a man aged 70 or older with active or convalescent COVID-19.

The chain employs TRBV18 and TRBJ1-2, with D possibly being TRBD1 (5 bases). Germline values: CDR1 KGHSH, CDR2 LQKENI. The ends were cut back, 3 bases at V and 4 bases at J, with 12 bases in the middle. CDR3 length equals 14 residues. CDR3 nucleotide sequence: TGTGCCAGCTCACCGGCGCAGGGTCTCTATGGCTACACCTTC. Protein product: CASSPAQGLYGYTF.

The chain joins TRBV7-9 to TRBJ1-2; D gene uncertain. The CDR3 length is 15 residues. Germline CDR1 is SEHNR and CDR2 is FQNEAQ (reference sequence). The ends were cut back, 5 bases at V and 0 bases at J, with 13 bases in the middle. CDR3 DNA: TGTGCCAGCAGCCCAGGAGGCATAGCTAACTATGGCTACACCTTC. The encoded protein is CASSPGGIANYGYTF. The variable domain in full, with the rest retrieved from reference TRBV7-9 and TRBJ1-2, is DTGVSQNPRHKITKRGQNVTFRCDPISEHNRLYWYRQTLGQGPEFLTYFQNEAQLEKSRLLSDRFSAERPKGSFSTLEIQRTEQGDSAMYLCASSPGGIANYGYTFGSGTRLTVV.

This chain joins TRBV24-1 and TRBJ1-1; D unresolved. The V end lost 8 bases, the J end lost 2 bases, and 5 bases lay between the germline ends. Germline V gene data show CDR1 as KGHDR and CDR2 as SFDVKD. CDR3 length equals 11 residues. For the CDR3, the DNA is TGTGCCACCAAGAGAAACACTGAAGCTTTCTTT. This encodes CATKRNTEAFF.

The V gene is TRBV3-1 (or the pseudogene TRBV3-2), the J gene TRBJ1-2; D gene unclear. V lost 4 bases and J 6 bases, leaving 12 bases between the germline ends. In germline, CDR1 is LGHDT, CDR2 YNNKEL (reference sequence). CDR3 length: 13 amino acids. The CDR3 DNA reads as TGTGCCAGCAGCCGAGGTACGCTAAATGGCTACACCTTC. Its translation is CASSRGTLNGYTF.

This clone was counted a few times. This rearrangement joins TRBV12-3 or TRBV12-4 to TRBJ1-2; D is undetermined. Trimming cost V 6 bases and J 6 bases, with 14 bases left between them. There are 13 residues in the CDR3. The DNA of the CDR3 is TGTGCCAGCAGCAAGGAAGCGGTGCATGGCTACACCTTC. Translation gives CASSKEAVHGYTF.

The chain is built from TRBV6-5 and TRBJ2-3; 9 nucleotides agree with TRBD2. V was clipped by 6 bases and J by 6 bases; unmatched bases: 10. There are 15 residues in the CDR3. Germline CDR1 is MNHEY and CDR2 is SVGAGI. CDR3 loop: CASRDSGGKRDTQYF. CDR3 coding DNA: TGTGCCAGCAGAGATAGCGGGGGAAAAAGGGATACGCAGTATTTT.

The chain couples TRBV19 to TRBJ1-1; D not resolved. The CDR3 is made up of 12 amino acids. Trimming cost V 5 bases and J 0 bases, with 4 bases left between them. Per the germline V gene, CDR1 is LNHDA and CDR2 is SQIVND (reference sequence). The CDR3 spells CASSFMNTEAFF. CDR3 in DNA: TGTGCCAGTAGTTTCATGAACACTGAAGCTTTCTTT.

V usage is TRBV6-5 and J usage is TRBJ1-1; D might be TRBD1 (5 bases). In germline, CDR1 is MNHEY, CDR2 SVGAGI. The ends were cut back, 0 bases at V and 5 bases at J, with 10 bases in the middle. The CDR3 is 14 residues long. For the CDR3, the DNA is TGTGCCAGCAGTTACTCCCAGGGAAATACTGAAGCTTTCTTT. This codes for CASSYSQGNTEAFF.

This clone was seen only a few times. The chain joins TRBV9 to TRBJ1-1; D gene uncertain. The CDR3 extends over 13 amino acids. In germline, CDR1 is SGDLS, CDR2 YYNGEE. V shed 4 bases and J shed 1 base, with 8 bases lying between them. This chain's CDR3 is CASSPPENTEAFF. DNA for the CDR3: TGTGCCAGCAGCCCCCCAGAGAACACTGAAGCTTTCTTT.

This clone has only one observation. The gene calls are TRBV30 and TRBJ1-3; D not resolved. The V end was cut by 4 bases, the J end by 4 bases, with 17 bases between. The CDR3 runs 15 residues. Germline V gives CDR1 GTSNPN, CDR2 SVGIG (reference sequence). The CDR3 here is CAWTPRRLSGNTIYF. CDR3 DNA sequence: TGTGCCTGGACCCCCCGGAGGTTGTCCGGAAACACCATATATTTT.

CDR3 coding DNA: TGCGCCAGCAGCTTGGATTACAGGGAGGCTTTCTTT. It translates to CASSLDYREAFF. This chain connects TRBV5-1 to TRBJ1-1; TRBD1 might be the D (6 bases). The CDR3 loop spans 12 amino acids. V shed 0 bases and J shed 11 bases, with 11 bases lying between them. Germline CDR1 reads SGHRS; CDR2 reads YFSETQ.

CDR3 amino acids: CASKQRGGTDTQYF. CDR3 nucleotide sequence: TGTGCCAGCAAGCAGCGGGGGGGCACAGATACGCAGTATTTT. The chain couples TRBV2 to TRBJ2-3; 9 bases agree with TRBD2. Trimming at V came to 7 bases and at J to 1 base, leaving 3 bases not matched to a gene. Germline V gene data show CDR1 as SNHLY and CDR2 as FYNNEI. CDR3 size: 14 residues.

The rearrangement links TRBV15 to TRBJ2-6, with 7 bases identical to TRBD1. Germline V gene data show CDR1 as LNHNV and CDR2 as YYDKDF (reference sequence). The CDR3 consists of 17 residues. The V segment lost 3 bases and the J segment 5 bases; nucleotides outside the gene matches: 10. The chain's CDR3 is CATSRPGQTMRANVLTF. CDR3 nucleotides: TGTGCCACCAGCAGGCCGGGACAGACGATGAGGGCCAACGTCCTGACTTTC.

In DNA, the CDR3 is TGTGCCAGCAGCCCCTCGAGGCAGGGGAAAGCTTTCTTT. It translates to CASSPSRQGKAFF. The genes are TRBV7-3 and TRBJ1-1; D may be TRBD1 (6 bases). The CDR3 extends over 13 amino acids. The V gene lost 5 bases and the J gene lost 9 bases, with 16 bases spanning the gap. Germline CDR1 is SGHTA and CDR2 is FQGTGA. The whole variable domain, filled in from reference TRBV7-3 and TRBJ1-1, reads GAGVSQTPSNKVTEKGKYVELRCDPISGHTALYWYRQSLGQGPEFLIYFQGTGAADDSGLPNDRFFAVRPEGSVSTLKIQRTERGDSAVYLCASSPSRQGKAFFGQGTRLTVV.

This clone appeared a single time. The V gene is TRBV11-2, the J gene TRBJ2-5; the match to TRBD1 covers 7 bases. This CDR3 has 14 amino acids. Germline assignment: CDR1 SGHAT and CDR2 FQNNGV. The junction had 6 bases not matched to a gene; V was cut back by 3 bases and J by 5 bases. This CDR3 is CASSFGTVFETQYF. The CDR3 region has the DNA TGTGCCAGCAGCTTCGGGACAGTTTTCGAGACCCAGTACTTC.

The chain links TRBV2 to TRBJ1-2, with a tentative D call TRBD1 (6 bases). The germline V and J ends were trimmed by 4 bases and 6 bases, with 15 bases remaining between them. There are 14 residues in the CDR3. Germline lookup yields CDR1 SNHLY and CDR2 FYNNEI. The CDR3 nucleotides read TGTGCCAGCAGTGGGGACAACCGAGGCCATGGCTACACCTTC. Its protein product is CASSGDNRGHGYTF.

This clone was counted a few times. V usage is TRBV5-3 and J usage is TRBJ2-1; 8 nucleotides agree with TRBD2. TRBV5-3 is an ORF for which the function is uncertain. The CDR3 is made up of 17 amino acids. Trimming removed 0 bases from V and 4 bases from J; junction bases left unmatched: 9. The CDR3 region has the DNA TGTGCCAGAAGCTTGGTGATTCGGGGGGGCCAATACAATGAGCAGTTCTTC. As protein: CARSLVIRGGQYNEQFF.

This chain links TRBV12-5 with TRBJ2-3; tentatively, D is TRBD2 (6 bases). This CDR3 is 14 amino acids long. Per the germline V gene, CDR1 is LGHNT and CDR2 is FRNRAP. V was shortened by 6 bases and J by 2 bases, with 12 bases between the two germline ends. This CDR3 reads CASGWRETTDTQYF. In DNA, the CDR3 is TGTGCTAGTGGCTGGCGGGAAACCACAGATACGCAGTATTTT.

The CDR3 nucleotides are TGTGCCACCAGTGACCTGACAGGGGGCGTGGGGGGCTACACCTTC. Translation: CATSDLTGGVGGYTF. The chain employs TRBV24-1 and TRBJ1-2, with 10 bases matching TRBD1. The CDR3 spans 15 residues. From germline, CDR1 is KGHDR and CDR2 SFDVKD. The V and J ends lost 4 bases and 8 bases, in that order; junction bases with no gene match: 9.

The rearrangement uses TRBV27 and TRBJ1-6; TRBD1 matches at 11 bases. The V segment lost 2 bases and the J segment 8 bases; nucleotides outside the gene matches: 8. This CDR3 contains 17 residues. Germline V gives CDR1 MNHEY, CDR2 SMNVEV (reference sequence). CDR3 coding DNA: TGTGCCAGCAGTTTAATCCCCCCGGGACAGGGGGATTCACCCCTCCACTTT. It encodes CASSLIPPGQGDSPLHF.

In DNA, the CDR3 is TGTGCCAGCAGCTGGGGTGGGGCGGGATTCGAGCAGTACTTC. Translated, it gives CASSWGGAGFEQYF. The J gene is TRBJ2-7, the V gene TRBV27; D might be TRBD2 (6 bases). This CDR3 spans 14 amino acids. Germline CDR1 reads MNHEY; CDR2 reads SMNVEV (reference sequence). V was clipped by 6 bases and J by 6 bases, with 18 bases between them.

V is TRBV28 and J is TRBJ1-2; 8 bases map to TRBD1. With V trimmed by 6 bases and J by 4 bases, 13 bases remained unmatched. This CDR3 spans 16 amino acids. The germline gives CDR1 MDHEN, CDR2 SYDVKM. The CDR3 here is CASRLETGASIYGYTF. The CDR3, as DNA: TGTGCCAGCAGATTGGAGACAGGGGCGTCAATCTATGGCTACACCTTC.

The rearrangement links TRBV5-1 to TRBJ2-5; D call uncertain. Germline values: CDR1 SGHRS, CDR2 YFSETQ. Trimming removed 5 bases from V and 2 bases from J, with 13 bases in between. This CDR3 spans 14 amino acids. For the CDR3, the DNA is TGCGCCAGCAGGCCCTCCCCCCAGCAAGAGACCCAGTACTTC. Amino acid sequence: CASRPSPQQETQYF.

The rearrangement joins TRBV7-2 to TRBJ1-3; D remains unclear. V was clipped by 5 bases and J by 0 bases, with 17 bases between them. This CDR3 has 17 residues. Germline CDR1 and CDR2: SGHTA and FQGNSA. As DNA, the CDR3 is TGTGCCAGCAGCCCTCGGGCGGGCTTAAGCTCTGGAAACACCATATATTTT. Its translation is CASSPRAGLSSGNTIYF.

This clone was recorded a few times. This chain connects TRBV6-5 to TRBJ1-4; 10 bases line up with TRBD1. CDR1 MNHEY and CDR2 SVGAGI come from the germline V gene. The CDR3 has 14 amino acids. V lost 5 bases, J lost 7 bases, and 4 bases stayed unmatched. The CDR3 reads CASSPGQGREKLFF. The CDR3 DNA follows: TGTGCCAGCAGTCCGGGACAGGGGCGTGAAAAACTGTTTTTT.

The CDR3 region has the DNA TGTGCCAGCAGCTGGAAGCGGGAGGGCGAGCAGTACTTC. As protein: CASSWKREGEQYF. The chain couples TRBV7-2 to TRBJ2-7; 10 bases align to TRBD2. This CDR3 spans 13 amino acids. In germline, CDR1 is SGHTA, CDR2 FQGNSA. The V gene end was trimmed by 4 bases and the J gene end by 6 bases; junction bases not matched to a gene: 3.